This T cell receptor beta chain came from a study of beta chain features in type 1 diabetes. Germline CDR1 SGHVS, CDR2 FQNEAQ. V gave up 4 bases and J gave up 3 bases, with 13 bases separating them. The CDR3 spans 15 residues. What was sequenced were expressed TCRB transcripts, since all of the isolated RNA had been reverse transcribed. Measured with immunoSEQ multiplex PCR; TCRdb has only the in-frame clones, and not every one. The sample yields about 320,000 clones, around 15% seen once. This receptor was obtained from a man aged 30 to 45 in good health. The rearrangement uses TRBV7-8 and TRBJ1-5; no clear D. The sequencing input was central memory CD4+ T cells from blood. In DNA, the CDR3 is TGTGCCAGCAGCTCGGATGGCAGGAACAATCAGCCCCAGCATTTT. This codes for CASSSDGRNNQPQHF.